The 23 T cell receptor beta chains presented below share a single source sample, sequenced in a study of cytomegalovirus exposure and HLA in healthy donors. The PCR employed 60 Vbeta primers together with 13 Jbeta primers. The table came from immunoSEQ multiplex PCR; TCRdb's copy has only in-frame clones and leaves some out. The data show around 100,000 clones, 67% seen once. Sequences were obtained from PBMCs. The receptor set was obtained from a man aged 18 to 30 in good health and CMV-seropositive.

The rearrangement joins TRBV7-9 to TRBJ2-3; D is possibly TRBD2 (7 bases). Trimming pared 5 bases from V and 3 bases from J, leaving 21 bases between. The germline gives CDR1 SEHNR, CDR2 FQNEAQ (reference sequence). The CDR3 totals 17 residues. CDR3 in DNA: TGTGCCAGCAGCCGAATGAGGGGGGGCACGGAGACAGATACGCAGTATTTT. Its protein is CASSRMRGGTETDTQYF.

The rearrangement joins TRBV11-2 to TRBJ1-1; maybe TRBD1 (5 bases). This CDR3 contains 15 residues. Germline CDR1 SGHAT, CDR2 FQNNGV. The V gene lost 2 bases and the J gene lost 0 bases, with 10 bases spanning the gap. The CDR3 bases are TGTGCCAGCAGCTTACAGGGACTGCTGAACACTGAAGCTTTCTTT. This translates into CASSLQGLLNTEAFF. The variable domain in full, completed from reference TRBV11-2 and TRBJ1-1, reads EAGVAQSPRYKIIEKRQSVAFWCNPISGHATLYWYQQILGQGPKLLIQFQNNGVVDDSQLPKDRFSAERLKGVDSTLKIQPAKLEDSAVYLCASSLQGLLNTEAFFGQGTRLTVV.

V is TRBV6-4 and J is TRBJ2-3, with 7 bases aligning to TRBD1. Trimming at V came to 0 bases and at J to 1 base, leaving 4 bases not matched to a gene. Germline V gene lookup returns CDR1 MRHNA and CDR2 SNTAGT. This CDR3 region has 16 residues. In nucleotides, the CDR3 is TGTGCCAGCAGTGACTCAGGGGGCTCCGGCACAGATACGCAGTATTTT. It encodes CASSDSGGSGTDTQYF.

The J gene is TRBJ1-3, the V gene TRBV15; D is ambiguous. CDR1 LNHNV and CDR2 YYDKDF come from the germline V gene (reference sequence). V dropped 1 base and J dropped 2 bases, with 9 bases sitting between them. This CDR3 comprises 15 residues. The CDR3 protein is CATSRVGEAGNTIYF. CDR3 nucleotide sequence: TGTGCCACCAGCAGAGTAGGAGAAGCTGGAAACACCATATATTTT.

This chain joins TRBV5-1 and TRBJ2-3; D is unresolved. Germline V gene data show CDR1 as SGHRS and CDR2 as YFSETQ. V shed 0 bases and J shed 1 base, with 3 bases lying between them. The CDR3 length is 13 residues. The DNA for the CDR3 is TGCGCCAGCAGCTTGGGAGGCACAGATACGCAGTATTTT. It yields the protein CASSLGGTDTQYF.

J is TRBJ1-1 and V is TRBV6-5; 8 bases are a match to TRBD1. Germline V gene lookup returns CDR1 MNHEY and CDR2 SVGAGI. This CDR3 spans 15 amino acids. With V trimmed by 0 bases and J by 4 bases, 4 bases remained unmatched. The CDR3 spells CASSYSITGGTEAFF. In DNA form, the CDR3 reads TGTGCCAGCAGTTACTCGATCACAGGGGGCACTGAAGCTTTCTTT.

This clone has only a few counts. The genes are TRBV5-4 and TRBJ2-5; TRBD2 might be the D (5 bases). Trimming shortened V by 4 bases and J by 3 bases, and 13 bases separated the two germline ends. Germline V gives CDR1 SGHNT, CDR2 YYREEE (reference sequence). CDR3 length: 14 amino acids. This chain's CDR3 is CASSPVPGKETQYF. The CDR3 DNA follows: TGTGCCAGCAGCCCGGTGCCGGGAAAAGAGACCCAGTACTTC.

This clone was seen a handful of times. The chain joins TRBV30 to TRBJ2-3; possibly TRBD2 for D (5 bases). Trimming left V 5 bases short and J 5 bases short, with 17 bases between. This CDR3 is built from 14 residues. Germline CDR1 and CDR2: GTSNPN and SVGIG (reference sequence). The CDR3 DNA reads TGTGCCTGGGGTCGGGTGGGAGCTCTAGATACGCAGTATTTT. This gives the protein CAWGRVGALDTQYF. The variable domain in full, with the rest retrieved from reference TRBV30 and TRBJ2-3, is SQTIHQWPATLVQPVGSPLSLECTVEGTSNPNLYWYRQAAGRGLQLLFYSVGIGQISSEVPQNLSASRPQDRQFILSSKKLLLSDSGFYLCAWGRVGALDTQYFGPGTRLTVL.

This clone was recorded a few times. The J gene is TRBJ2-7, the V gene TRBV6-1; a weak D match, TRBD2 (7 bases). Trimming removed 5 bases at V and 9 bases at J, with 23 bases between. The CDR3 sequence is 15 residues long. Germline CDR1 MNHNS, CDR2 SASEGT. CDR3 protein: CASSLARGGDEVQYV. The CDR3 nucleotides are TGTGCCAGCAGTCTAGCGAGGGGGGGCGACGAAGTGCAGTACGTC.

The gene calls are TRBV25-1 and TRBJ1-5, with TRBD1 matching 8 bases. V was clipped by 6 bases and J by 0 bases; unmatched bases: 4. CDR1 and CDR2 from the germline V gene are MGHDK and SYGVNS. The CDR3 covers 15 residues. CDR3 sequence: CASRAGGYSNQPQHF. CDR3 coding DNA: TGTGCCAGCAGGGCAGGGGGCTATAGCAATCAGCCCCAGCATTTT.

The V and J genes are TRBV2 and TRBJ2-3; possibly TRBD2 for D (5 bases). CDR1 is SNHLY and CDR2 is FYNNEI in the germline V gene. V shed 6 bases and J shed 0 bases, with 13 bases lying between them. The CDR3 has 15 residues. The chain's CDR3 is CASSWSGSSTDTQYF. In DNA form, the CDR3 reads TGTGCCAGCAGCTGGAGCGGTTCTAGCACAGATACGCAGTATTTT.

The chain's CDR3 is CASSRGERGRTDTQYF. The CDR3 DNA sequence: TGTGCCAGCAGCCGGGGTGAGCGGGGACGCACAGATACGCAGTATTTT. This chain connects TRBV5-4 to TRBJ2-3; TRBD2 aligns across 7 bases. Unmatched junction bases numbered 9, after V lost 4 bases and J lost 1 base. Germline lookup yields CDR1 SGHNT and CDR2 YYREEE (reference sequence). This CDR3 is built from 16 residues.

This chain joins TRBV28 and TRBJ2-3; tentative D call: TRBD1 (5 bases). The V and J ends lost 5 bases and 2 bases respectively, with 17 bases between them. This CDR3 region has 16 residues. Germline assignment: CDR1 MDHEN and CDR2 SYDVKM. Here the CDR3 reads CASSRQFRFSTDTQYF. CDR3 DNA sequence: TGTGCCAGCAGTAGACAGTTCCGTTTCTCCACAGATACGCAGTATTTT.

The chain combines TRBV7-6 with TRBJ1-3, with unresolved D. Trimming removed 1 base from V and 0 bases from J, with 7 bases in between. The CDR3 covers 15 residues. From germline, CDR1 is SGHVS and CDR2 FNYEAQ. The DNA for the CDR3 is TGTGCCAGCAGCTTAGATTCCAACTCTGGAAACACCATATATTTT. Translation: CASSLDSNSGNTIYF.

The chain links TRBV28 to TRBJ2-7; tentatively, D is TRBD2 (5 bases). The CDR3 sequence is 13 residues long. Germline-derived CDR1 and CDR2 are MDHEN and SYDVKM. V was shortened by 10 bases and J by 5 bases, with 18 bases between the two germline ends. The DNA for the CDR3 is TGTGCCACCGGCGCAGGACTCTTCAACGAGCAGTACGTC. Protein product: CATGAGLFNEQYV.

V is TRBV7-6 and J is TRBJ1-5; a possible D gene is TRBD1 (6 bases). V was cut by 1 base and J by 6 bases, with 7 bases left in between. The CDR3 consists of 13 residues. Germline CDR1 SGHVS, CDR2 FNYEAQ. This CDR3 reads CASSLEGGQPQHF. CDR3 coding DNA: TGTGCCAGCAGCTTAGAAGGGGGTCAGCCCCAGCATTTT.

This CDR3 is CASSLDGGGSPLHF. The CDR3 bases are TGCGCCAGCAGCTTGGACGGGGGAGGTTCACCCCTCCACTTT. The chain joins TRBV5-1 to TRBJ1-6, with TRBD1 as a possible D gene (5 bases). Germline CDR1 SGHRS, CDR2 YFSETQ. Between the trimmed V and J ends, which lost 0 bases and 9 bases, there was a span of 10 bases. The CDR3 loop spans 14 amino acids.

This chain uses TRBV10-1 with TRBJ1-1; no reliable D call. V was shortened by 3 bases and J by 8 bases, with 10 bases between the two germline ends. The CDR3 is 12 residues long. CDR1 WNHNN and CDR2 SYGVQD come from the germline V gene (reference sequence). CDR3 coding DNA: TGCGCCAGCAGTGATTTCCTTCGGGAAGCTTTCTTT. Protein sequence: CASSDFLREAFF.

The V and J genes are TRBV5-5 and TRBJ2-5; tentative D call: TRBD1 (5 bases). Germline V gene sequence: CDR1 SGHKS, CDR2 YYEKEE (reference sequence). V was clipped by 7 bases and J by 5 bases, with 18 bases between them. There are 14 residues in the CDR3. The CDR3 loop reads CASSGHLDGETQYF. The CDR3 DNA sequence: TGTGCCAGCTCCGGACACCTGGATGGCGAGACCCAGTACTTC.

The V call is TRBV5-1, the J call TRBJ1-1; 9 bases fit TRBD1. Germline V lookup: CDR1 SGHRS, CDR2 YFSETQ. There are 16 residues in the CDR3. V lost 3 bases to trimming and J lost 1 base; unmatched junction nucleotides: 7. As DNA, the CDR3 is TGCGCCAGCAGCTCGGGGGTGGGACAGGGGAACACTGAAGCTTTCTTT. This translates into CASSSGVGQGNTEAFF.

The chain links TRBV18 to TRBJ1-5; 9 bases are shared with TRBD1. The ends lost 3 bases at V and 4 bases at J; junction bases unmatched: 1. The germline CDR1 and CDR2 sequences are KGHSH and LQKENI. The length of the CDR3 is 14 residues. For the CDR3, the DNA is TGTGCCAGCTCACCGGGGACAGGGAATCAGCCCCAGCATTTT. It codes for CASSPGTGNQPQHF.

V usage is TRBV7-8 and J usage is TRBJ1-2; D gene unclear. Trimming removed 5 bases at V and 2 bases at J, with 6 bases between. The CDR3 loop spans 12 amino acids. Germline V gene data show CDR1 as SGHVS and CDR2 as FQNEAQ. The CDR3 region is CASSPRNYGYTF. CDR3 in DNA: TGTGCCAGCAGCCCCAGGAACTATGGCTACACCTTC.

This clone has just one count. The chain's CDR3 is CASSLRGYNEQFF. The CDR3 DNA reads as TGTGCCAGCAGTTTAAGAGGGTACAATGAGCAGTTCTTC. V usage is TRBV27 and J usage is TRBJ2-1; D is possibly TRBD2 (5 bases). The V and J ends lost 2 bases and 4 bases respectively, with 6 bases between them. Germline CDR1 and CDR2: MNHEY and SMNVEV (reference sequence). This CDR3 region has 13 residues.